This T cell receptor beta chain was recovered during a study of blood T cell repertoires in COVID-19. As for the study in general: Some COVID-19 samples were acute and others convalescent; all came from the United States, Italy and Spain. Sample material is recorded as cDNA or gDNA derived from T cells, B-cell-depleted T cells, or PBMCs.

This CDR3 spans 19 amino acids. The germline gives CDR1 PRHDT, CDR2 FYEKMQ (reference sequence). V trimming: 1 base; J trimming: 0 bases; junction bases outside the gene matches: 11. Per the original methods: Amplification of reference gene primers was used by the study to estimate nucleated cell counts. Clones were sequenced by immunoSEQ multiplex PCR, and TCRdb holds only the in-frame ones, with some missing. Clone size and the V and J calls come from that table; the DNA yielded D and trimming. The sample consists of 270,000 or so clones, under 90% of them appearing once. What was sequenced was peripheral blood. The chain combines TRBV13 with TRBJ1-3; 8 nucleotides line up with TRBD1. The sequence came from a young woman with acute or convalescent COVID-19. The CDR3 reads CASSLEGERQGTSGNTIYF. The CDR3 nucleotides read TGTGCCAGCAGCTTAGAGGGAGAAAGACAGGGGACCTCTGGAAACACCATATATTTT.